The text below deals with one T cell receptor beta chain. Participant-reported clinical history was the basis for cohort assignment. Using immunoSEQ multiplex PCR, the repertoire was profiled, and TCRdb retains in-frame clones only, with some absent. The sample holds some 340,000 clones, 90% seen once. The source of the sample is a study of blood T cell repertoires in COVID-19. On the study more broadly: COVID-19 samples, acute and convalescent, were from the United States, Italy and Spain. The cDNA or gDNA used as material had been derived from T cells, B-cell-depleted T cells, or PBMCs.

Sequencing was done on a sample of PBMCs or T cells enriched from blood (not recorded which). The TCR comes from a woman aged 25-40 years who had been exposed to COVID-19.

CDR3 sequence (DNA): TGTGCCAGCAGTGACCCCAGACTCTCCTACGAGCAGTACTTC. It encodes CASSDPRLSYEQYF. This rearrangement joins TRBV2 to TRBJ2-7; no clear D. CDR3 length: 14 residues. Germline-derived CDR1 and CDR2 are SNHLY and FYNNEI. V dropped 3 bases and J dropped 0 bases, with 9 bases sitting between them.